A single sample gave rise to the 18 T cell receptor beta chains below, sequenced in a study of T cells in Graves' hyperthyroidism and ophthalmopathy. It was RNA transcripts that yielded the amplified TCR beta CDR3 regions. Using the HTBI primer set, a first-round RT-PCR was run on the TCR CDR3. MiXCR, applied by TCRdb to the multiplex PCR reads, yields one record per CDR3 protein. The top ten clones hold 7% to 7.5% of a sample with around 660,000 distinct CDR3 sequences, about 45% of them seen once. The sample taken for sequencing was peripheral blood or thyroid tissue (not recorded which). The source of these receptors is an adult man with Graves' disease, either hyperthyroidism or ophthalmopathy (not recorded which).

The rearrangement links TRBV24-1 to TRBJ2-5; 10 bases are a match to TRBD2. After removal of 6 bases from V and 2 bases from J, the junction contained 2 bases not matched to a gene. The CDR3 spans 14 residues. Germline CDR1 and CDR2: KGHDR and SFDVKD. The CDR3 reads CATSTSGIQETQYF. The CDR3 region has the DNA TGTGCCACCAGTACTAGCGGGATACAAGAGACCCAGTACTTC.

The chain links TRBV29-1 to TRBJ2-7; 10 bases line up with TRBD1. After removal of 2 bases from V and 9 bases from J, the junction contained 13 bases not matched to a gene. The CDR3 runs 15 residues. Per the germline V gene, CDR1 is SQVTM and CDR2 is ANQGSEA. CDR3 sequence (DNA): TGCAGCGTTGAAACGGGACAGGGGATATCTGCGGGGCAGTACTTC. Translated, it gives CSVETGQGISAGQYF.

The rearrangement links TRBV20-1 to TRBJ1-5; no clear D. In germline, CDR1 is DFQATT, CDR2 SNEGSKA (reference sequence). The CDR3 loop spans 12 amino acids. V was shortened by 4 bases and J by 1 base, with 5 bases between the two germline ends. The CDR3 here is CSATRSNQPQHF. The CDR3 DNA sequence: TGCAGTGCTACCAGAAGCAATCAGCCCCAGCATTTT.

This clonotype has ten or more counts. The CDR3 loop reads CSVESGHTYEQYF. Written as DNA, the CDR3 is TGCAGCGTTGAATCGGGTCACACCTACGAGCAGTACTTC. The gene calls are TRBV29-1 and TRBJ2-7; the D is unclear. CDR3 length equals 13 residues. The V end was cut by 2 bases, the J end by 2 bases, with 10 bases between. CDR1 SQVTM and CDR2 ANQGSEA come from the germline V gene.

This clonotype was picked up many times. This CDR3 reads CATSAGVNTEAFF. For the CDR3, the DNA is TGTGCCACCAGTGCAGGGGTGAACACTGAAGCTTTCTTT. V usage is TRBV24-1 and J usage is TRBJ1-1, with D possibly matching TRBD1 (6 bases). Germline loops: CDR1 KGHDR, CDR2 SFDVKD. The CDR3 is made up of 13 amino acids. V was pared by 5 bases and J by 0 bases, with 6 bases between.

The chain uses TRBV6-5 and TRBJ1-1; TRBD1 is a possible D gene (6 bases). CDR1 is MNHEY and CDR2 is SVGAGI in the germline V gene. This CDR3 contains 14 residues. V was cut by 4 bases and J by 3 bases, with 12 bases left in between. Here the CDR3 DNA reads TGTGCCAGCAGTTTATCACAGGGTTACACTGAAGCTTTCTTT. Translated, it gives CASSLSQGYTEAFF.

The chain uses TRBV5-1 and TRBJ1-4; D remains ambiguous. Looked up from germline, CDR1 is SGHRS and CDR2 is YFSETQ. The CDR3 covers 16 residues. The germline V and J ends were trimmed by 1 base and 0 bases, with 10 bases remaining between them. The CDR3 DNA sequence: TGCGCCAGCAGCTTGCTAAGTGGAGCAACTAATGAAAAACTGTTTTTT. Translation gives CASSLLSGATNEKLFF.

The chain employs TRBV20-1 and TRBJ1-2, with D possibly matching TRBD1 (5 bases). The CDR3 contains 13 residues. Germline V lookup: CDR1 DFQATT, CDR2 SNEGSKA (reference sequence). The CDR3 region has the DNA TGCCAGGGCACCCATCCCTCGGGCTATGGCTACACCTTC. Protein: CQGTHPSGYGYTF.

This clonotype was seen a few times. The J gene is TRBJ2-7, the V gene TRBV11-2; D gene uncertain. Germline V gives CDR1 SGHAT, CDR2 FQNNGV. V was trimmed by 7 bases and J by 0 bases, leaving 13 bases between them. The CDR3 is made up of 14 amino acids. This CDR3 is CASTYRTLSYEQYF. CDR3 nucleotides: TGTGCCAGCACCTACCGGACCCTCTCCTACGAGCAGTACTTC.

The gene calls are TRBV5-8 and TRBJ1-4; D remains unclear. V was pared by 4 bases and J by 3 bases, with 10 bases between. The CDR3 has 14 amino acids. The germline CDR1 and CDR2 sequences are SGHTS and YDEGEE. This CDR3 reads CASSEPPSNEKLFF. CDR3 DNA: TGTGCCAGCAGCGAGCCACCATCTAATGAAAAACTGTTTTTT.

V is TRBV24-1 and J is TRBJ2-7; D is undetermined. Germline CDR1 KGHDR, CDR2 SFDVKD. The CDR3 runs to 14 residues. V lost 5 bases and J lost 0, with 10 bases in between. The CDR3 coding sequence is TGTGCCACCAGTGGCGTAACAAGCTCCTACGAGCAGTACTTC. Translated, it gives CATSGVTSSYEQYF.

V and J are TRBV20-1 and TRBJ1-6; TRBD1 aligns across 7 bases. Trimming removed 3 bases from V and 6 bases from J; junction bases left unmatched: 2. Germline V lookup: CDR1 DFQATT, CDR2 SNEGSKA (reference sequence). The CDR3 is 13 residues long. The CDR3 coding sequence is TGCAGTGCTAGTCAGGGGGGTAATTCACCCCTCCACTTT. This sequence encodes CSASQGGNSPLHF.

The chain recombines TRBV7-3 with TRBJ2-6, with D tentatively TRBD1 (6 bases). The CDR3 extends over 11 amino acids. Looked up from germline, CDR1 is SGHTA and CDR2 is FQGTGA. Trimming removed 5 bases at V and 16 bases at J, with 12 bases between. In DNA, the CDR3 is TGTGCCAGCAGCATTTCGAGGGGGCTGACTTTC. Translating it yields CASSISRGLTF.

This chain joins TRBV29-1 and TRBJ1-5; 10 nucleotides match TRBD1. Germline CDR1 reads SQVTM; CDR2 reads ANQGSEA. The CDR3 covers 9 residues. V was clipped by 7 bases and J by 15 bases; unmatched bases: 3. CDR3 in DNA: TGCAGCGCGGGACAGGGGAGGCATTTT. It encodes CSAGQGRHF. Variable domain in full (rest from reference TRBV29-1 and TRBJ1-5): SAVISQKPSRDICQRGTSLTIQCQVDSQVTMMFWYRQQPGQSLTLIATANQGSEATYESGFVIDKFPISRPNLTFSTLTVSNMSPEDSSIYLCSAGQGRHFGDGTRLSIL.

A remark on this clonotype: This CDR3 is missing its conserved last phenylalanine or tryptophan, likely due to a read error. The V and J genes are TRBV10-3 and TRBJ1-1, with TRBD1 matching 9 bases. V dropped 8 bases and J dropped 5; count of bases not matched to a gene: 15. CDR1 is ENHRY, CDR2 SYGVKD, per germline. The CDR3 extends over 16 amino acids. The CDR3 coding sequence is TGTGCCATCGCGCCTGGCAAAACAGGGGGCGAGACTGAAGCTTTCCTT. Translation: CAIAPGKTGGETEAFL.

Many counts were recorded for this clonotype. The chain recombines TRBV19 with TRBJ1-2; 9 bases map to TRBD1. V lost 8 bases and J lost 2; bases outside the gene matches: 0. This CDR3 is 12 amino acids long. Germline-derived CDR1 and CDR2 are LNHDA and SQIVND (reference sequence). CDR3 sequence (DNA): TGTGCCAGTGGACAGGGGAACTATGGCTACACCTTC. Translated, it gives CASGQGNYGYTF.

This clonotype was counted between two and nine times. The CDR3 loop is CSVGQEFYGYTF. Here the CDR3 DNA reads TGCAGTGTCGGACAGGAATTTTATGGCTACACCTTC. This rearrangement joins TRBV20-1 to TRBJ1-2, with 7 positions matching TRBD1. The germline V gene has CDR1 DFQATT and CDR2 SNEGSKA (reference sequence). Trimming removed 7 bases from V and 5 bases from J; junction bases left unmatched: 7. The CDR3 runs 12 residues.

In the case of this clonotype: One end of the junction does not line up with germline, which may come from a read error. The chain has TRBV29-1 and TRBJ2-7; D gene uncertain. The CDR3 is 13 amino acids. Germline-derived CDR1 and CDR2 are SQVTM and ANQGSEA. CDR3 nucleotides: TGCAGCGTTGAAACTGGGGTCGCCTACGACCAGTACTTC. This codes for CSVETGVAYDQYF.